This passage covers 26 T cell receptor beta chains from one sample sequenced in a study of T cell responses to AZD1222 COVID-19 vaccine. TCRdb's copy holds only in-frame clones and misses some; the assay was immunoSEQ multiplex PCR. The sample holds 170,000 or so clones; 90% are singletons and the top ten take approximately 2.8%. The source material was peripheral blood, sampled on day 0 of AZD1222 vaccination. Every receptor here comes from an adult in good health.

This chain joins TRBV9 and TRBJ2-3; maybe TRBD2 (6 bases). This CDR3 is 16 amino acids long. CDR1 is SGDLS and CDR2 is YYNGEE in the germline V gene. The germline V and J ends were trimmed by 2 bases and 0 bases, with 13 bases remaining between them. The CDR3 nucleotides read TGTGCCAGCAGCGTTTGGGGGGTCCCTAGCACAGATACGCAGTATTTT. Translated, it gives CASSVWGVPSTDTQYF.

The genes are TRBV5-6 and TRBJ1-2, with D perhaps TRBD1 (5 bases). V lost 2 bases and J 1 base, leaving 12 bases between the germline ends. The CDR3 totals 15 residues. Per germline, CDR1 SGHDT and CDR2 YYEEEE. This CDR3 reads CASSFGGHDNYGYTF. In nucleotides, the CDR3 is TGTGCCAGCAGCTTCGGTGGACACGATAACTATGGCTACACCTTC.

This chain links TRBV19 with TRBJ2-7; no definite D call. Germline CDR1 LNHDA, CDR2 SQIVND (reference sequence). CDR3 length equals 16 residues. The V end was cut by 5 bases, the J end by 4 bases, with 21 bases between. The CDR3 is CASSPLLVGRSYEQYF. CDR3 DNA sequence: TGTGCCAGTAGTCCCCTCTTGGTGGGAAGGAGTTACGAGCAGTACTTC.

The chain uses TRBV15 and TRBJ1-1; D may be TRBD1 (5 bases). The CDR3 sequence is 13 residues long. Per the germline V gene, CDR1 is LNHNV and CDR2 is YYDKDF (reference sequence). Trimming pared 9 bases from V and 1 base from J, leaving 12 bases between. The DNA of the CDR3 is TGTGCCACGACCAGGGACTGGAACACTGAAGCTTTCTTT. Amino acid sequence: CATTRDWNTEAFF.

CDR3 region: CASSLEGSYGYTF. The CDR3 coding sequence is TGTGCCAGCAGCTTGGAGGGATCCTATGGCTACACCTTC. V is TRBV5-6 and J is TRBJ1-2; no firm D call. CDR3 length: 13 residues. The germline gives CDR1 SGHDT, CDR2 YYEEEE. V lost 0 bases to trimming and J lost 4 bases, with 7 bases between them.

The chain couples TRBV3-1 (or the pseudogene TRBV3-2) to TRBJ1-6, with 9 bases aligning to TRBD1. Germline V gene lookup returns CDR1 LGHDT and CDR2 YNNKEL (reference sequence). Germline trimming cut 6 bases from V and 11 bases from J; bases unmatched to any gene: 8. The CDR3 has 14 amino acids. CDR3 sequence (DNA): TGTGCCAGCAGGTCCGGGACAGGGAACCCACCCCTCCACTTT. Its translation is CASRSGTGNPPLHF.

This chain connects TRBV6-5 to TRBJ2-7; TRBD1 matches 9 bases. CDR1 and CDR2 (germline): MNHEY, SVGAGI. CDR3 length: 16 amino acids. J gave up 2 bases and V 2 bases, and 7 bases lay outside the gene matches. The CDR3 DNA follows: TGTGCCAGCAGTTACCATCCGGGACAGGGTGCCTACGAGCAGTACTTC. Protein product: CASSYHPGQGAYEQYF.

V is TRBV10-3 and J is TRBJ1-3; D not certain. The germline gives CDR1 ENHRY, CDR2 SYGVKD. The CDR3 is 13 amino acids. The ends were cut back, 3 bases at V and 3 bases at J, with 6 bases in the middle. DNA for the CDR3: TGTGCCATCAGTGATCAGGTTGGAAACACCATATATTTT. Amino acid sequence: CAISDQVGNTIYF.

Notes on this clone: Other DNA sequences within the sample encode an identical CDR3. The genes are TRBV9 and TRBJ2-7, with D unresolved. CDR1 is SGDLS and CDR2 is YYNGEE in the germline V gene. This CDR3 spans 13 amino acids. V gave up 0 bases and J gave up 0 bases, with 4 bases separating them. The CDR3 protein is CASSVASSYEQYF. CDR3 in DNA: TGTGCCAGCAGCGTAGCCAGCTCCTACGAGCAGTACTTC.

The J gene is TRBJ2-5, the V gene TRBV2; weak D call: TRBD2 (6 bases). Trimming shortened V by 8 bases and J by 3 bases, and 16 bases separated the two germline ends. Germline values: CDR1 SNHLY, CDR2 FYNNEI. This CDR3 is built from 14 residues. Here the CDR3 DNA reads TGTGCCAGCGCCGGAGGGTGGGGGGAAGAGACCCAGTACTTC. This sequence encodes CASAGGWGEETQYF.

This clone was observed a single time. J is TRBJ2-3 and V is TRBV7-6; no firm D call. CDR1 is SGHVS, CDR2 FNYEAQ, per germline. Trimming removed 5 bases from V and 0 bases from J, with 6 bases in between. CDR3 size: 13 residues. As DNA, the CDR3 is TGTGCCAGCAGCATCACTAGCACAGATACGCAGTATTTT. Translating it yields CASSITSTDTQYF.

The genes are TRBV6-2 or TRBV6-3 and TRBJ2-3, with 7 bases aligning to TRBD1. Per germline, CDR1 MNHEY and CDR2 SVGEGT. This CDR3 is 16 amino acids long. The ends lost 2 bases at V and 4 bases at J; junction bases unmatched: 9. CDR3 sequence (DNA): TGTGCCAGCAGTTACGTAGCAGGGGGACGTTCAGATACGCAGTATTTT. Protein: CASSYVAGGRSDTQYF.

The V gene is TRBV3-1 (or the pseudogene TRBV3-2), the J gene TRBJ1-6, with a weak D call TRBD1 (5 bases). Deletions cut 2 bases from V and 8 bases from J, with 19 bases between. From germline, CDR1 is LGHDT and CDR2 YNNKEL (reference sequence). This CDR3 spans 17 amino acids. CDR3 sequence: CASSQSGAPPGDSPLHF. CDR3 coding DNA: TGTGCCAGCAGCCAATCCGGGGCTCCCCCCGGGGATTCACCCCTCCACTTT.

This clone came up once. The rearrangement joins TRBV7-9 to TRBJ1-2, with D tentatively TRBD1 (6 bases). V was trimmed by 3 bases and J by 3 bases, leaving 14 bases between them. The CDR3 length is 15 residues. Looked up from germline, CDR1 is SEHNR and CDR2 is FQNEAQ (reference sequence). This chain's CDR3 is CASSFGQSSDYGYTF. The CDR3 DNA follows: TGTGCCAGCAGCTTCGGACAGAGCTCTGACTATGGCTACACCTTC.

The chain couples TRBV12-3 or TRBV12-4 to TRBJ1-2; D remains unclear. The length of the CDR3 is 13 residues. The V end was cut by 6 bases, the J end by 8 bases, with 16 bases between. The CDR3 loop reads CASSKRVQEGYTF. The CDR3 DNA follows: TGTGCCAGCAGCAAAAGGGTGCAGGAAGGCTACACCTTC.

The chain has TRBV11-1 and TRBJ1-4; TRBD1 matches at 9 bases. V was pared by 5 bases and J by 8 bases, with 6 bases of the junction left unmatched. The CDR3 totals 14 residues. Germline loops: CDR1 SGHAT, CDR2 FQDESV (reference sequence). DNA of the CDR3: TGTGCCAGCAGCACCGACAGGGGGTACGAAAAACTGTTTTTT. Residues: CASSTDRGYEKLFF. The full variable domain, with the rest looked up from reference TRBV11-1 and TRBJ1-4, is EAEVAQSPRYKITEKSQAVAFWCDPISGHATLYWYRQILGQGPELLVQFQDESVVDDSQLPKDRFSAERLKGVDSTLKIQPAELGDSAMYLCASSTDRGYEKLFFGSGTQLSVL.

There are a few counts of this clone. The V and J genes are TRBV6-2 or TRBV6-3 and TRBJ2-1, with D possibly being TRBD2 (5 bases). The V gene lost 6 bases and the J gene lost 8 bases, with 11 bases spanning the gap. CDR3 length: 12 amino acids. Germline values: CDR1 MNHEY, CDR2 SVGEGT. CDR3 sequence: CASSPVGDEQFF. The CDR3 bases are TGTGCCAGCAGCCCCGTCGGGGATGAGCAGTTCTTC.

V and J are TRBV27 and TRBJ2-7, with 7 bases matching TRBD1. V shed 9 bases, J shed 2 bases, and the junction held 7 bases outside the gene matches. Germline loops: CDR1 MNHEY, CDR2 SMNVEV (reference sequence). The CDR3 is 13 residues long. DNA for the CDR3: TGTGCCAGTTCGGGACAGCCCGCCTACGAGCAGTACTTC. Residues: CASSGQPAYEQYF.

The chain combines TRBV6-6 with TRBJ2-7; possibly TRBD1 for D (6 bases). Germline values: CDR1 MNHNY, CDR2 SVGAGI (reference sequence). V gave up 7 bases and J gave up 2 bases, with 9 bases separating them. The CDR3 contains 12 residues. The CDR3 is CASNSGAYEQYF. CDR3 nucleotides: TGTGCCAGCAACTCAGGGGCCTACGAGCAGTACTTC.

This CDR3 is CASSQDSGTLEQYF. CDR3 DNA sequence: TGCGCCAGCAGCCAAGATTCAGGGACTTTGGAGCAGTACTTC. This rearrangement joins TRBV4-1 to TRBJ2-7; D is possibly TRBD2 (6 bases). V lost 0 bases and J 7 bases, leaving 13 bases between the germline ends. The V gene's germline CDR1 is MGHRA and CDR2 YSYEKL. This CDR3 contains 14 residues.

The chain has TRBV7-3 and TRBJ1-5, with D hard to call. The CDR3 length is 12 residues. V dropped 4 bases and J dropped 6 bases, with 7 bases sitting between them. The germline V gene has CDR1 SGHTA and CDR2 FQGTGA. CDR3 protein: CASSSLSQPQHF. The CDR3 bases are TGTGCCAGCAGCTCACTGAGTCAGCCCCAGCATTTT.

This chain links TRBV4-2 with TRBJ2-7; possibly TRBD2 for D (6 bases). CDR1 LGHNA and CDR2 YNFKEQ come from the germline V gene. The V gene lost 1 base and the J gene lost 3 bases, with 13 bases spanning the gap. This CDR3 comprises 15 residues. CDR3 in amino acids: CASSQGGEAVYEQYF. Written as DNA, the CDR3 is TGTGCCAGCAGCCAAGGCGGGGAGGCGGTCTACGAGCAGTACTTC.

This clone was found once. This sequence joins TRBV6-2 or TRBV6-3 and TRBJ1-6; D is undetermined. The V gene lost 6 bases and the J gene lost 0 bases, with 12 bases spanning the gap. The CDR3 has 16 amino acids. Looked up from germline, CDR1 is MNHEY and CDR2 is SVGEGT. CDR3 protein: CASSIGGSSYNSPLHF. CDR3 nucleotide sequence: TGTGCCAGCAGCATCGGCGGAAGCTCCTATAATTCACCCCTCCACTTT.

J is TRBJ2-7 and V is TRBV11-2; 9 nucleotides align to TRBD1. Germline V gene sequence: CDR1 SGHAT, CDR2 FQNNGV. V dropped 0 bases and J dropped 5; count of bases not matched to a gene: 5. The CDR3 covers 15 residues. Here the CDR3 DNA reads TGTGCCAGCAGCTTAGATAAAGGGACAGGGAACGAGCAGTACTTC. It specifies CASSLDKGTGNEQYF.

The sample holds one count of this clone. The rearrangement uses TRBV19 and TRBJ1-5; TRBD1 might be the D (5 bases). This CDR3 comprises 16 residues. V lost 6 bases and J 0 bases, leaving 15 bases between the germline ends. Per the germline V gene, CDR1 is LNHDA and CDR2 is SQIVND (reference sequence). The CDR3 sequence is CASREVQGYSNQPQHF. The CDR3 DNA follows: TGTGCCAGTAGAGAAGTTCAGGGATATAGCAATCAGCCCCAGCATTTT.

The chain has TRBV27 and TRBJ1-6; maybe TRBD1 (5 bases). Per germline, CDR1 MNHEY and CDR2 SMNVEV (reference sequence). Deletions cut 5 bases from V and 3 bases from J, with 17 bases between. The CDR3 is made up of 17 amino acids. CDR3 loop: CASSKDPGLDYNSPLHF. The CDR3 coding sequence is TGTGCCAGCAGTAAAGACCCAGGGTTGGACTATAATTCACCCCTCCACTTT.